A selection of T cell receptor beta chains follows, all from one sample in a study of response to subunit inactivated influenza vaccine. TCRdb re-analysed the RT-PCR reads in MiXCR, keeping a single row per CDR3 protein. The table has more than 700,000 distinct CDR3 sequences, around 20% seen once. This specimen was PBMCs from blood, taken around 5 days after vaccination. Source of these receptors: a man aged 50 or older who received an inactivated influenza vaccine. Both conserved end residues are part of each CDR3.

v_gene | len | CDR3aa
TRBV3-1 | 14 | CASSPHRDGSPPHF
TRBV14 | 14 | CASSHGFWENEQFF
TRBV11-2 | 15 | CASSLVGGASDEQYF
TRBV6-1 | 15 | CASTERQGHFQAQYF
TRBV9 | 15 | CASSVAGTSSYEQYF
TRBV12-3/TRBV12-4 | 15 | CASSLGGAGGEKLFF
TRBV29-1 | 13 | CSVSGTGRYEQYF
TRBV20-1 | 13 | CSASDRGGYGYTF
TRBV29-1 | 14 | CSVEGGQDTGELFF
TRBV5-1 | 15 | CASSPGTDSRSPLHF
TRBV29-1 | 14 | CSATGPVTPTEQYF
TRBV5-5 | 15 | CASSLDVWGGQPQHF
TRBV20-1 | 15 | CSARDLQREVYEQFF
TRBV7-2 | 12 | CASRISPYEQYF
TRBV28 | 14 | CASRGPGAPYEQYF
TRBV20-1 | 15 | CSARVGVNSYNEQFF
TRBV30 | 13 | CAWSVGQRETQYF
TRBV12-3/TRBV12-4 | 13 | CASSLREAGELFF
TRBV28 | 16 | CASSFPSGRGPYEQYF
TRBV28 | 13 | CASSSWKDKTQYF
TRBV29-1 | 12 | CSVGQTYNEQFF
TRBV5-1 | 16 | CASSSLGQGNPGELFF
TRBV7-9 | 12 | CASSLSGLEQFF
TRBV7-6 | 14 | CASSHGDLYNEQFF
TRBV12-3/TRBV12-4 | 15 | CASSLSGTITGELFF
TRBV2 | 14 | CASSRTGTNQPQHF
TRBV7-8 | 14 | CASSMGLAAYEQYF
TRBV7-9 | 16 | CASSTLSGGIVTEAFF
TRBV24-1 | 17 | CATSETASDRGGNEQFF
TRBV7-2 | 15 | CASSLSSGADYEQYF
TRBV20-1 | 15 | CSERISSGTTDTQYF
TRBV10-2 | 15 | CASSESPSRQETQYF
TRBV5-1 | 14 | CASSQGLAGDEQFF
TRBV11-1 | 15 | CASSRGKGVTDTQYF
TRBV9 | 15 | CASSPLAFGGNEQFF
TRBV29-1 | 16 | CSVEYRNRGNTGELFF
TRBV7-3 | 15 | CASSSGGASGATQYF
TRBV12-3/TRBV12-4 | 14 | CASSPGQVNQPQHF
TRBV15 | 13 | CATSRAPGHEQFF
TRBV6-1 | 14 | CASSPRQGLYEQYF
TRBV20-1 | 14 | CSAPPPAGEETQYF
TRBV27 | 15 | CASSFTPSIVYEQYF
TRBV20-1 | 15 | CSARGREALRGPLHF
TRBV7-6 | 16 | CASSMVLGGGTDTQYF
TRBV6-4 | 15 | CASSPLGLPGNEQFF
TRBV20-1 | 15 | CSAHSPGQTHNEQFF
TRBV4-2 | 14 | CASSQGLGVDGYTF
TRBV6-2/TRBV6-3 | 16 | CASSYVQGGLNTEAFF
TRBV15 | 15 | CATSVSGRADGEQFF
TRBV4-2 | 17 | CASSHSLKRLGVGEQYF
TRBV6-1 | 13 | CASSTPLKDEQYF
TRBV12-3/TRBV12-4 | 16 | CASSLGSLGPPGELFF
TRBV6-1 | 14 | CASSPTSRTDTQYF
TRBV5-1 | 16 | CASSYSGDTSSYEQYF
TRBV7-2 | 14 | CASSSRQGHYEQYF
TRBV5-1 | 15 | CASNLEGLKGAEAFF
TRBV11-2 | 21 | CASSLVRSFWTSGTENNEQFF